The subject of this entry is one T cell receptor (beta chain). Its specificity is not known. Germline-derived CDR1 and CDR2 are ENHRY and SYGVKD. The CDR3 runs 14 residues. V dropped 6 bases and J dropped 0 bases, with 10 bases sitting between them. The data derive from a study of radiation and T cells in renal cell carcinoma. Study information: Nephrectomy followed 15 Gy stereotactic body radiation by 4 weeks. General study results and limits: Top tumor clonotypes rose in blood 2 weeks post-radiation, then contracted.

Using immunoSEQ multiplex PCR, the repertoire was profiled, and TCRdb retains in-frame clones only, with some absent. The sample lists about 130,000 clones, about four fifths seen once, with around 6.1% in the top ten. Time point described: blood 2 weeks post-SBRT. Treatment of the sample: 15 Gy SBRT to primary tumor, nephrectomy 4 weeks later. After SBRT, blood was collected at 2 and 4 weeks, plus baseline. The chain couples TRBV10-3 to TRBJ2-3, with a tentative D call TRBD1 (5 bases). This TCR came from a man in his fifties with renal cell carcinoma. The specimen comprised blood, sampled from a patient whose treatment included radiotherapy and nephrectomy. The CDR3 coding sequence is TGTGCCATCAGCGTGGGGCTGAGCACAGATACGCAGTATTTT. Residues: CAISVGLSTDTQYF.